One sample yielded the 32 T cell receptor beta chains listed below, sequenced in a study of blood T cells in healthy people across ages. A second 7 to 11 cycle PCR used barcoded and J-beta primers. TCRdb itself ran the 5' RACE reads through MiXCR, one entry per CDR3 protein. The data hold hundreds of thousands of distinct CDR3 sequences, with roughly 50% observed a single time. The source material was blood. The source of these receptors is a man aged 35-49 years in good health.

The CDR3 here is CASRVLDRGNSPLHF. CDR3 nucleotides: TGTGCCAGCAGAGTTTTGGACAGGGGTAATTCACCCCTCCACTTT. This sequence joins TRBV6-5 and TRBJ1-6, with 9 bases aligning to TRBD1. V was pared by 6 bases and J by 6 bases, with 6 bases of the junction left unmatched. This CDR3 spans 15 amino acids. The germline gives CDR1 MNHEY, CDR2 SVGAGI.

The chain has TRBV20-1 and TRBJ2-7; D call uncertain. Germline values: CDR1 DFQATT, CDR2 SNEGSKA (reference sequence). This CDR3 has 13 amino acids. Trimming pared 7 bases from V and 5 bases from J, leaving 18 bases between. Written as DNA, the CDR3 is TGCAGTGTTTCGGACCCTACGAAGAACGAGCAGTACTTC. It is translated as CSVSDPTKNEQYF.

V gene TRBV3-1 combines with J gene TRBJ2-5; D is ambiguous. V lost 5 bases, J lost 5 bases, and 12 bases lay in between. This CDR3 is built from 13 residues. Germline loops: CDR1 LGHDT, CDR2 YNNKEL (reference sequence). In DNA form, the CDR3 reads TGTGCCAGCAGCGTCCAACCCTTTGAGACCCAGTACTTC. It yields the protein CASSVQPFETQYF.

The rearrangement joins TRBV9 to TRBJ1-1; the D is unclear. Trimming left V 0 bases short and J 5 bases short, with 11 bases between. From germline, CDR1 is SGDLS and CDR2 YYNGEE. This CDR3 has 14 amino acids. The CDR3 DNA is TGTGCCAGCAGCGTAGGCCCGGGTGATACTGAAGCTTTCTTT. Translated: CASSVGPGDTEAFF.

Written as DNA, the CDR3 is TGTGCCAGCAGTGATACGGTCGCGGCCCAAGAGACCCAGTACTTC. It encodes CASSDTVAAQETQYF. This chain uses TRBV2 with TRBJ2-5; no reliable D call. The CDR3 spans 15 residues. Germline CDR1 SNHLY, CDR2 FYNNEI. Trimming took 3 bases from V and 1 from J, leaving 12 bases between them.

The chain employs TRBV5-5 and TRBJ2-7; D ambiguous. This CDR3 comprises 14 residues. V gave up 0 bases and J gave up 2 bases, with 9 bases separating them. Germline CDR1 SGHKS, CDR2 YYEKEE (reference sequence). The CDR3 DNA reads as TGTGCCAGCAGCTTGGCCTACGGACCCTACGAGCAGTACTTC. It yields the protein CASSLAYGPYEQYF.

V gene TRBV4-3 combines with J gene TRBJ2-7, with D possibly matching TRBD2 (5 bases). Germline-derived CDR1 and CDR2 are LGHNA and YSLEER. Trimming left V 0 bases short and J 5 bases short, with 20 bases between. The CDR3 sequence is 17 residues long. The CDR3 nucleotides read TGCGCCAGCAGCCAAGAGGTGCCAGAGGCTTCCGGGGACGAGCAGTACTTC. Amino acid sequence: CASSQEVPEASGDEQYF.

This clonotype appeared a few times. J is TRBJ2-5 and V is TRBV7-9, with a possible D match to TRBD2 (6 bases). The germline gives CDR1 SEHNR, CDR2 FQNEAQ (reference sequence). CDR3 length: 15 amino acids. The V end was cut by 5 bases, the J end by 5 bases, with 18 bases between. The CDR3 DNA follows: TGTGCCAGCAGCGCCCCGGGACTCTCAGCGGAGACCCAGTACTTC. Amino acids: CASSAPGLSAETQYF.

This clonotype occurred a few times. The CDR3 sequence is CASSQDRTGGVKNIQYF. In nucleotides, the CDR3 is TGCGCCAGCAGCCAAGATAGGACGGGAGGGGTCAAAAACATTCAGTACTTC. V gene TRBV4-3 combines with J gene TRBJ2-4; 8 bases align to TRBD2. Germline V lookup: CDR1 LGHNA, CDR2 YSLEER. The CDR3 runs 17 residues. V shed 0 bases and J 3 bases; nucleotides not matched to a gene: 7.

V gene TRBV20-1 combines with J gene TRBJ2-7, with 16 positions matching TRBD2. The germline gives CDR1 DFQATT, CDR2 SNEGSKA (reference sequence). V dropped 6 bases and J dropped 1; count of bases not matched to a gene: 21. The CDR3 has 21 amino acids. CDR3 residues: CSARSPKPGLAGGLGSYEQYF. CDR3 in DNA: TGCAGTGCCAGATCCCCAAAACCGGGACTAGCGGGAGGGTTAGGGTCCTACGAGCAGTACTTC.

This clonotype was counted only a few times. The rearrangement joins TRBV5-5 to TRBJ2-4; no firm D call. The J call may be in error: the DNA end matches TRBJ2-7 better. The germline V gene encodes CDR1 SGHKS and CDR2 YYEKEE (reference sequence). This CDR3 comprises 15 residues. The CDR3: CASSLVITLEYEQYF. The DNA of the CDR3 is TGTGCCAGCAGCTTGGTCATAACACTTGAATACGAGCAGTACTTC.

The chain uses TRBV29-1 and TRBJ2-2, with 8 nucleotides matching TRBD1. Germline CDR1 reads SQVTM; CDR2 reads ANQGSEA. The CDR3 runs to 16 residues. The V segment lost 5 bases and the J segment 5 bases; nucleotides outside the gene matches: 13. CDR3 residues: CSVRTGRGLETGELFF. DNA for the CDR3: TGCAGCGTTAGGACAGGGCGAGGCCTGGAGACCGGGGAGCTGTTTTTT.

This clonotype was observed a few times. The genes are TRBV7-2 and TRBJ1-2; D possibly corresponds to TRBD1 (5 bases). Germline CDR1 SGHTA, CDR2 FQGNSA. V dropped 6 bases and J dropped 5 bases, with 16 bases sitting between them. This CDR3 is 14 amino acids long. Written as DNA, the CDR3 is TGTGCCAGCAGACCCCGGGACGGCGAATATGGCTACACCTTC. It encodes CASRPRDGEYGYTF.

V and J are TRBV20-1 and TRBJ1-1, with TRBD1 matching 7 bases. The CDR3 consists of 11 residues. V shed 6 bases, J shed 7 bases, and the junction held 5 bases outside the gene matches. Germline V CDR1 and CDR2: DFQATT, SNEGSKA (reference sequence). The CDR3 loop is CSATRGNEAFF. Written as DNA, the CDR3 is TGCAGTGCCACCAGGGGGAATGAAGCTTTCTTT.

The chain employs TRBV10-3 and TRBJ2-7; no reliable D call. The V and J ends lost 7 bases and 5 bases respectively, with 9 bases between them. In germline, CDR1 is ENHRY, CDR2 SYGVKD. The CDR3 covers 11 residues. CDR3 sequence (DNA): TGTGCCATCAAGGGCGCCGACGAGCAGTACTTC. Translated: CAIKGADEQYF.

This chain links TRBV5-6 with TRBJ1-2; D not certain. The length of the CDR3 is 14 residues. V was pared by 4 bases and J by 7 bases, with 17 bases between. CDR1 is SGHDT, CDR2 YYEEEE, per germline. The chain's CDR3 is CASSPTLGKSGYTF. The CDR3 DNA reads as TGTGCCAGCAGCCCTACCCTGGGTAAAAGTGGCTACACCTTC.

A few counts support this clonotype. The chain has TRBV12-3 or TRBV12-4 and TRBJ2-7; 11 positions agree with TRBD2. Unmatched junction bases numbered 5, after V lost 6 bases and J lost 4 bases. The CDR3 is 14 residues long. The CDR3 coding sequence is TGTGCCAGCAGGCCCGGACTAGCGGGTTACGAGCAGTACTTC. Protein sequence: CASRPGLAGYEQYF.

The chain is built from TRBV12-3 or TRBV12-4 and TRBJ2-2; 11 bases align to TRBD1. The CDR3 extends over 17 amino acids. V dropped 6 bases and J dropped 3; count of bases not matched to a gene: 9. The CDR3, as DNA: TGTGCCAGCAGGCTGTCCGGACAGGGGGCCGACACCGGGGAGCTGTTTTTT. The encoded protein is CASRLSGQGADTGELFF.

This clonotype has a handful of counts. The genes are TRBV28 and TRBJ2-1, with 11 positions matching TRBD2. This CDR3 is built from 16 residues. Germline V gene sequence: CDR1 MDHEN, CDR2 SYDVKM. V dropped 7 bases and J dropped 2; count of bases not matched to a gene: 7. This CDR3 is CASTATSGTTYNEQFF. CDR3 DNA: TGTGCCAGCACCGCGACTAGCGGGACCACCTACAATGAGCAGTTCTTC. The variable domain in full, completed from reference TRBV28 and TRBJ2-1, reads DVKVTQSSRYLVKRTGEKVFLECVQDMDHENMFWYRQDPGLGLRLIYFSYDVKMKEKGDIPEGYSVSREKKERFSLILESASTNQTSMYLCASTATSGTTYNEQFFGPGTRLTVL.

Written as DNA, the CDR3 is TGTGCCAGCAGCTTTAGGCTAGCGGGGAATAACAATGAGCAGTTCTTC. This gives the protein CASSFRLAGNNNEQFF. The chain recombines TRBV5-4 with TRBJ2-1; 9 positions agree with TRBD2. This CDR3 spans 16 amino acids. The V segment lost 2 bases and the J segment 5 bases; nucleotides outside the gene matches: 8. Germline lookup yields CDR1 SGHNT and CDR2 YYREEE (reference sequence).

This rearrangement joins TRBV20-1 to TRBJ2-1; D might be TRBD1 (5 bases). This CDR3 has 15 residues. Germline-derived CDR1 and CDR2 are DFQATT and SNEGSKA (reference sequence). V dropped 4 bases and J dropped 2 bases, with 15 bases sitting between them. CDR3 DNA sequence: TGCAGTGCTATCTCTTCCAGGGAAACCTACAATGAGCAGTTCTTC. This sequence encodes CSAISSRETYNEQFF.

The rearrangement joins TRBV4-3 to TRBJ2-6, with D possibly being TRBD1 (5 bases). Trimming shortened V by 0 bases and J by 0 bases, and 12 bases separated the two germline ends. This CDR3 comprises 18 residues. Germline-derived CDR1 and CDR2 are LGHNA and YSLEER. The CDR3 reads CASSQDYRPRSGANVLTF. The CDR3 DNA reads TGCGCCAGCAGCCAAGATTACAGGCCCCGCTCTGGGGCCAACGTCCTGACTTTC.

The chain employs TRBV20-1 and TRBJ2-1; the match to TRBD2 covers 8 bases. V shed 6 bases and J 4 bases; nucleotides not matched to a gene: 29. The CDR3 has 21 amino acids. Germline V gene sequence: CDR1 DFQATT, CDR2 SNEGSKA (reference sequence). The CDR3 region is CSASDLNPEALDGRAYNEQFF. CDR3 coding DNA: TGCAGTGCGAGTGACCTGAACCCCGAGGCGCTCGACGGGAGGGCTTACAATGAGCAGTTCTTC.

The gene calls are TRBV6-1 and TRBJ1-2; D unclear. CDR1 is MNHNS and CDR2 is SASEGT in the germline V gene. V was clipped by 2 bases and J by 3 bases, with 10 bases between them. CDR3 size: 14 residues. CDR3 nucleotides: TGTGCCAGCAGTGAACCATACAAGGACTATGGCTACACCTTC. It is translated as CASSEPYKDYGYTF.

This clonotype has just a few counts. The chain combines TRBV4-1 with TRBJ2-7; D perhaps matches TRBD1 (5 bases). The ends were cut back, 7 bases at V and 5 bases at J, with 15 bases in the middle. This CDR3 is 13 amino acids long. Germline V CDR1 and CDR2: MGHRA, YSYEKL. CDR3 region: CASKPQGVNEQYF. As DNA, the CDR3 is TGCGCCAGCAAGCCCCAGGGTGTAAACGAGCAGTACTTC.

This clonotype was observed a handful of times. The chain couples TRBV5-1 to TRBJ2-7; D gene uncertain. Germline-derived CDR1 and CDR2 are SGHRS and YFSETQ. The V end was cut by 5 bases, the J end by 4 bases, with 10 bases between. The CDR3 spans 12 residues. The CDR3 sequence is CASRSVSYEQYF. CDR3 DNA: TGCGCCAGCAGATCAGTTTCGTACGAGCAGTACTTC.

On this clonotype itself: One end of the junction is discordant with germline, which a read error may explain. Written as DNA, the CDR3 is TGTGCCAGCAGACCCAGCGGGGTCTCCTACGAGCAGTCCTTC. It yields the protein CASRPSGVSYEQSF. The genes are TRBV6-2 or TRBV6-3 and TRBJ2-7; 7 bases match TRBD2. The CDR3 has 14 amino acids. From germline, CDR1 is MNHEY and CDR2 SVGEGT.

The rearrangement links TRBV28 to TRBJ1-1; D is perhaps TRBD1 (6 bases). V lost 7 bases, J lost 1 base, and 7 bases lay in between. CDR1 and CDR2 from the germline V gene are MDHEN and SYDVKM. The CDR3 sequence is 12 residues long. Here the CDR3 reads CASTRGNTEAFF. The DNA for the CDR3 is TGTGCCAGCACCAGGGGGAACACTGAAGCTTTCTTT.

This clonotype came up a few times. The CDR3 region has the DNA TGTGCCAGCAGCACCACGTCCGCGGGGTCAGATACGCAGTATTTT. As protein: CASSTTSAGSDTQYF. The chain couples TRBV7-3 to TRBJ2-3; a possible D gene is TRBD2 (6 bases). V was shortened by 5 bases and J by 4 bases, with 16 bases between the two germline ends. The CDR3 is made up of 15 amino acids. Germline V gene sequence: CDR1 SGHTA, CDR2 FQGTGA.

This rearrangement joins TRBV7-9 to TRBJ1-2; D is perhaps TRBD1 (5 bases). The CDR3 extends over 16 amino acids. Trimming left V 2 bases short and J 7 bases short, with 20 bases between. Germline CDR1 reads SEHNR; CDR2 reads FQNEAQ (reference sequence). The CDR3 is CASSLMIGGIFTGYTF. The CDR3 DNA reads as TGTGCCAGCAGCTTAATGATCGGGGGAATATTCACTGGCTACACCTTC. The whole variable domain, filled in from reference TRBV7-9 and TRBJ1-2, reads DTGVSQNPRHKITKRGQNVTFRCDPISEHNRLYWYRQTLGQGPEFLTYFQNEAQLEKSRLLSDRFSAERPKGSFSTLEIQRTEQGDSAMYLCASSLMIGGIFTGYTFGSGTRLTVV.

J is TRBJ1-6 and V is TRBV7-2; 8 bases align to TRBD1. The CDR3 totals 16 residues. V was pared by 5 bases and J by 10 bases, with 13 bases of the junction left unmatched. Germline CDR1 and CDR2: SGHTA and FQGNSA. CDR3 region: CASSTSEDRVGSPLHF. CDR3 in DNA: TGTGCCAGCAGCACATCGGAGGACAGGGTCGGATCACCCCTCCACTTT.

This clonotype was counted only a few times. The CDR3 region is CASSPTYDGLAGYEQYF. DNA for the CDR3: TGCGCCAGCAGCCCAACCTACGACGGACTAGCGGGCTACGAGCAGTACTTC. V and J are TRBV4-1 and TRBJ2-7, with 11 bases matching TRBD2. Trimming removed 4 bases from V and 3 bases from J; junction bases left unmatched: 11. The germline gives CDR1 MGHRA, CDR2 YSYEKL. The CDR3 totals 17 residues.